This entry is about one T cell receptor beta chain. Its antigen remains unidentified. Researchers ran the PCR with 60 Vbeta and 13 Jbeta primers. Sequenced by immunoSEQ multiplex PCR; TCRdb stores in-frame clones only, minus some. The sample consists of about 170,000 clones, under 85% of them appearing once. The data derive from a study of cytomegalovirus exposure and HLA in healthy donors. Study observations and caveats: A prior analysis recorded that most TCR beta V segments were productive about 87% or about 30% of the time. Later analysis indicated greater clonal expansion among HLA-associated TCR beta chains than among equally common other chains.

Material for sequencing was PBMCs. This sequence originates from a female donor in good health and CMV-seronegative.

The CDR3 loop is CASSTRTGAGELFF. The CDR3 DNA reads as TGTGCCAGCAGCACCCGGACAGGGGCCGGGGAGCTGTTTTTT. The J gene is TRBJ2-2, the V gene TRBV9; 9 bases map to TRBD1. The V segment lost 4 bases and the J segment 6 bases; nucleotides outside the gene matches: 4. The CDR3 is 14 residues long. Germline-derived CDR1 and CDR2 are SGDLS and YYNGEE. The full variable domain, its missing parts supplied by reference TRBV9 and TRBJ2-2, is DSGVTQTPKHLITATGQRVTLRCSPRSGDLSVYWYQQSLDQGLQFLIQYYNGEERAKGNILERFSAQQFPDLHSELNLSSLELGDSALYFCASSTRTGAGELFFGEGSRLTVL.